The 24 T cell receptor beta chains below come from one sample, sequenced in a study of T cells in Graves' hyperthyroidism and ophthalmopathy. The investigators amplified TCR beta CDR3 regions from RNA transcripts. HTBI primers were used for first-round RT-PCR of the TCR CDR3. TCRdb reprocessed the multiplex PCR reads with MiXCR, giving one entry per CDR3 protein. Of about 500,000 distinct CDR3 sequences detected, 17% appear once; the ten largest clones hold roughly 15%. Material: blood. The receptors originated from a woman younger than 30 with Graves' ophthalmopathy.

V and J are TRBV7-8 and TRBJ1-6; D is perhaps TRBD1 (5 bases). The CDR3 consists of 15 residues. With 2 bases removed from V and 6 bases from J, the gap between germline ends came to 11 bases. Germline-derived CDR1 and CDR2 are SGHVS and FQNEAQ. The CDR3 DNA sequence: TGTGCCAGCAGCTTATTTGGGGGGGGTAATTCACCCCTCCACTTT. This sequence encodes CASSLFGGGNSPLHF.

There are a few counts of this clonotype. The chain has TRBV19 and TRBJ1-5; 7 bases are shared with TRBD1. The CDR3 length is 17 residues. Germline-derived CDR1 and CDR2 are LNHDA and SQIVND (reference sequence). With 0 bases clipped from V and 1 base from J, the junction kept 6 bases outside the gene matches. The DNA of the CDR3 is TGTGCCAGTAGTATAGAGCCGACAGGGTGGAGCAATCAGCCCCAGCATTTT. This gives the protein CASSIEPTGWSNQPQHF.

In its sample, this clonotype was seen many times. This chain uses TRBV28 with TRBJ1-4, with a tentative D call TRBD1 (6 bases). V lost 4 bases and J 3 bases, leaving 12 bases between the germline ends. The CDR3 has 15 residues. CDR1 is MDHEN and CDR2 is SYDVKM in the germline V gene. CDR3 sequence: CASSSQGFANEKLFF. CDR3 bases: TGTGCCAGCAGTTCCCAGGGGTTCGCTAATGAAAAACTGTTTTTT.

The CDR3, as DNA: TGTGCCAGCAGTTGGGGGACAGACGAGCAGTACTTC. It translates to CASSWGTDEQYF. The V call is TRBV12-3 or TRBV12-4, the J call TRBJ2-7; TRBD1 agrees at 7 bases. After removal of 4 bases from V and 5 bases from J, the junction contained 2 bases not matched to a gene. This CDR3 contains 12 residues.

The chain is built from TRBV6-1 and TRBJ1-5, with TRBD1 matching over 9 bases. V dropped 6 bases and J dropped 6; count of bases not matched to a gene: 3. The CDR3 length is 13 residues. Per germline, CDR1 MNHNS and CDR2 SASEGT. The CDR3 nucleotides read TGTGCCAGCAGCGGGGACAGGGTTCAGCCCCAGCATTTT. Its protein product is CASSGDRVQPQHF.

V is TRBV6-1 and J is TRBJ2-7; 7 bases align to TRBD1. J gave up 6 bases and V 1 base, and 3 bases lay outside the gene matches. The length of the CDR3 is 13 residues. Germline V CDR1 and CDR2: MNHNS, SASEGT. In DNA form, the CDR3 reads TGTGCCAGCAGTGAAGGGGCAGGGGGCGAGCAGTACTTC. This gives the protein CASSEGAGGEQYF.

This clonotype was detected a few times. This sequence joins TRBV11-1 and TRBJ1-4; 7 nucleotides match TRBD1. Germline V lookup: CDR1 SGHAT, CDR2 FQDESV (reference sequence). With 3 bases clipped from V and 5 bases from J, the junction kept 9 bases outside the gene matches. This CDR3 has 16 residues. The CDR3 here is CASSFYTGQENEKLFF. The CDR3 DNA reads TGTGCCAGCAGCTTCTACACCGGACAGGAGAATGAAAAACTGTTTTTT.

A few counts support this clonotype. The genes are TRBV5-1 and TRBJ1-1; D might be TRBD1 (5 bases). This CDR3 comprises 15 residues. V dropped 0 bases and J dropped 1 base, with 10 bases sitting between them. Germline V gives CDR1 SGHRS, CDR2 YFSETQ. CDR3 bases: TGCGCCAGCAGCTTGGCTAGGGGTCAGAACACTGAAGCTTTCTTT. It is translated as CASSLARGQNTEAFF.

This clonotype showed up many times. J is TRBJ2-3 and V is TRBV28; TRBD2 agrees at 8 bases. This CDR3 has 16 residues. Germline V CDR1 and CDR2: MDHEN, SYDVKM. J was trimmed by 2 bases and V by 4 bases; bases with no gene match: 8. CDR3 sequence: CASSYWAGGDTDTQYF. In nucleotides, the CDR3 is TGTGCCAGCAGTTACTGGGCGGGAGGCGACACAGATACGCAGTATTTT. The variable domain in full, completed from reference TRBV28 and TRBJ2-3, reads DVKVTQSSRYLVKRTGEKVFLECVQDMDHENMFWYRQDPGLGLRLIYFSYDVKMKEKGDIPEGYSVSREKKERFSLILESASTNQTSMYLCASSYWAGGDTDTQYFGPGTRLTVL.

The table lists this clonotype with a few counts. The V gene is TRBV9, the J gene TRBJ1-1; 8 bases fit TRBD1. The V gene end was trimmed by 3 bases and the J gene end by 3 bases; junction bases not matched to a gene: 7. The CDR3 is made up of 15 amino acids. CDR1 SGDLS and CDR2 YYNGEE come from the germline V gene. The CDR3 protein is CASSGQDRGDTEAFF. DNA of the CDR3: TGTGCCAGCAGCGGACAAGACAGGGGTGACACTGAAGCTTTCTTT.

This sequence joins TRBV20-1 and TRBJ2-7; the match to TRBD2 covers 10 bases. This CDR3 contains 14 residues. CDR1 and CDR2 from the germline V gene are DFQATT and SNEGSKA (reference sequence). Trimming removed 3 bases from V and 5 bases from J; junction bases left unmatched: 7. The DNA for the CDR3 is TGCAGTGCTAGTTCGCCTAGCGGGAGTGACGAGCAGTACTTC. Translating gives CSASSPSGSDEQYF.

This clonotype has ten or more counts. V is TRBV27 and J is TRBJ1-4; D remains unclear. Trimming cost V 3 bases and J 10 bases, with 12 bases left between them. CDR3 length equals 13 residues. Germline CDR1 MNHEY, CDR2 SMNVEV (reference sequence). CDR3 nucleotides: TGTGCCAGCAGTTTGACGGCTCGGGGAAAACTGTTTTTT. Protein sequence: CASSLTARGKLFF.

The chain carries TRBV29-1 and TRBJ2-1, with 13 bases identical to TRBD2. With 7 bases clipped from V and 9 bases from J, the junction kept 12 bases outside the gene matches. This CDR3 contains 15 residues. Looked up from germline, CDR1 is SQVTM and CDR2 is ANQGSEA. CDR3 region: CSGVGLAGASSEQFF. The CDR3 nucleotides are TGCAGCGGGGTAGGACTAGCGGGGGCGTCCAGTGAGCAGTTCTTC.

The CDR3 here is CATSDRRGLEAFF. The CDR3 DNA sequence: TGTGCCACCAGTGATCGCAGGGGGCTTGAAGCTTTCTTT. The V call is TRBV24-1, the J call TRBJ1-1; 8 bases match TRBD1. The germline CDR1 and CDR2 sequences are KGHDR and SFDVKD. Losses at the gene ends were 3 bases for V and 7 bases for J; bases not matched to a gene: 3. The CDR3 is 13 amino acids.

This clonotype was picked up a small number of times. The chain recombines TRBV19 with TRBJ2-1; D not certain. The CDR3 has 15 residues. The V gene's germline CDR1 is LNHDA and CDR2 SQIVND (reference sequence). V gave up 5 bases and J gave up 2 bases, with 13 bases separating them. CDR3 region: CASSGSAFPYNEQFF. In DNA form, the CDR3 reads TGTGCCAGTAGTGGGTCAGCGTTCCCCTACAATGAGCAGTTCTTC.

The chain carries TRBV12-3 or TRBV12-4 and TRBJ2-1; 11 bases align to TRBD2. The CDR3 has 14 amino acids. The V segment lost 7 bases and the J segment 6 bases; nucleotides outside the gene matches: 5. CDR3 amino acids: CASTVAGGRNEQFF. CDR3 nucleotides: TGTGCCAGCACCGTAGCGGGAGGGCGCAATGAGCAGTTCTTC.

There are many counts of this clonotype. The J gene is TRBJ2-6, the V gene TRBV19, with D possibly being TRBD1 (5 bases). CDR3 length equals 14 residues. CDR1 LNHDA and CDR2 SQIVND come from the germline V gene (reference sequence). Trimming removed 10 bases from V and 0 bases from J, with 10 bases in between. CDR3 bases: TGTGCCACCTCAGGGTACTCTGGGGCCAACGTCCTGACTTTC. Its protein product is CATSGYSGANVLTF. Complete variable domain (other parts from reference TRBV19 and TRBJ2-6): DGGITQSPKYLFRKEGQNVTLSCEQNLNHDAMYWYRQDPGQGLRLIYYSQIVNDFQKGDIAEGYSVSREKKESFPLTVTSAQKNPTAFYLCATSGYSGANVLTFGAGSRLTVL.

This clonotype was observed at least ten times. The V gene is TRBV20-1, the J gene TRBJ1-1; the match to TRBD1 covers 8 bases. The CDR3 has 12 residues. The junction had 3 bases not matched to a gene; V was cut back by 5 bases and J by 4 bases. Germline V gene data show CDR1 as DFQATT and CDR2 as SNEGSKA (reference sequence). This chain's CDR3 is CSAETGGTEAFF. The DNA of the CDR3 is TGCAGTGCTGAAACAGGGGGCACTGAAGCTTTCTTT.

At least ten counts were recorded for this clonotype. The gene calls are TRBV27 and TRBJ1-3; D uncertain. The CDR3 has 14 residues. V lost 7 bases to trimming and J lost 1 base, with 11 bases between them. Germline values: CDR1 MNHEY, CDR2 SMNVEV (reference sequence). The CDR3, as DNA: TGTGCCAGCATGCCGTGGGGATCTGGAAACACCATATATTTT. Translating it yields CASMPWGSGNTIYF.

This clonotype was seen repeatedly, ten times or more. The chain links TRBV3-1 to TRBJ1-6; D is unresolved. The germline V and J ends were trimmed by 3 bases and 0 bases, with 9 bases remaining between them. The CDR3 is made up of 16 amino acids. The germline CDR1 and CDR2 sequences are LGHDT and YNNKEL (reference sequence). The CDR3 region is CASSHGGSSYNSPLHF. DNA for the CDR3: TGTGCCAGCAGCCATGGAGGGAGCTCCTATAATTCACCCCTCCACTTT.

This clonotype was observed at least ten times. The chain carries TRBV28 and TRBJ2-5; no clear D. The CDR3 is made up of 14 amino acids. CDR1 is MDHEN and CDR2 is SYDVKM in the germline V gene. V gave up 4 bases and J gave up 2 bases, with 11 bases separating them. Here the CDR3 DNA reads TGTGCCAGCAGTTCGAACGGACGGCAAGAGACCCAGTACTTC. It specifies CASSSNGRQETQYF.

As for this clonotype: Mismatch with germline at one junction end may stem from a read error. The chain joins TRBV6-1 to TRBJ2-6, with a tentative D call TRBD1 (5 bases). Per the germline V gene, CDR1 is MNHNS and CDR2 is SASEGT. The CDR3 runs 15 residues. This chain's CDR3 is CASSEKASGANVLAF. The CDR3 region has the DNA TGTGCCAGCAGTGAGAAGGCCTCTGGGGCCAACGTCCTGGCTTTC.

This clonotype came up many times. The chain links TRBV28 to TRBJ2-7; 7 nucleotides agree with TRBD1. CDR3 length: 15 residues. Germline V gives CDR1 MDHEN, CDR2 SYDVKM. Trimming cost V 3 bases and J 1 base; bases outside gene matches: 6. This chain's CDR3 is CASSFGTDFSYEQYF. The CDR3 coding sequence is TGTGCCAGCAGTTTCGGGACAGATTTTTCCTACGAGCAGTACTTC.

This clonotype has just a few counts. One junction end disagrees with the germline gene, perhaps due to a read error. The CDR3 here is CASSQDRTQYF. CDR3 sequence (DNA): TGCGCCAGCAGCCAAGACAGGACCCAGTACTTC. The chain is built from TRBV7-3 and TRBJ2-5; possible D gene TRBD1, 5 bases. The V gene's germline CDR1 is SGHTA and CDR2 FQGTGA. There are 11 residues in the CDR3. Based on the CDR3 plus reference TRBV7-3 and TRBJ2-5, the full variable domain is GAGVSQTPSNKVTEKGKYVELRCDPISGHTALYWYRQSLGQGPEFLIYFQGTGAADDSGLPNDRFFAVRPEGSVSTLKIQRTERGDSAVYLCASSQDRTQYFGPGTRLLVL.